The 26 T cell receptor beta chains below were found in one sample sequenced in a study of blood T cell repertoires in COVID-19. Assay used: immunoSEQ multiplex PCR; TCRdb lists only in-frame clones, some missing. This repertoire shows roughly 130,000 clones, 90% found once; its top ten account for around 3.6%. Sequenced: peripheral blood. The receptors were sampled from a man aged 45-65 years with active COVID-19.

J is TRBJ1-3 and V is TRBV4-1; D is unclear. There are 16 residues in the CDR3. Germline V CDR1 and CDR2: MGHRA, YSYEKL. The V end was cut by 2 bases, the J end by 3 bases, with 14 bases between. The CDR3 spells CASSQQTGSVGNTIYF. The CDR3 coding sequence is TGCGCCAGCAGCCAACAAACCGGGTCAGTTGGAAACACCATATATTTT.

The rearrangement uses TRBV19 and TRBJ2-5; 8 nucleotides agree with TRBD1. After removal of 6 bases from V and 5 bases from J, the junction contained 8 bases not matched to a gene. From germline, CDR1 is LNHDA and CDR2 SQIVND (reference sequence). The CDR3 sequence is 14 residues long. The CDR3 region is CASSASRGRETQYF. DNA for the CDR3: TGTGCCAGTAGCGCCTCCAGGGGGCGGGAGACCCAGTACTTC.

The CDR3 nucleotides read TGTGCCAGCAGCCGCGAGGTCGGGGGTCCGAAGACCCAGTACTTC. Residues: CASSREVGGPKTQYF. The chain recombines TRBV7-2 with TRBJ2-5; weak D call: TRBD2 (6 bases). The ends were cut back, 5 bases at V and 6 bases at J, with 19 bases in the middle. Germline CDR1 SGHTA, CDR2 FQGNSA. The CDR3 is 15 amino acids.

CDR3 sequence (DNA): TGTGCCAGCTCATACTACAGGGGGTTGAACACTGAAGCTTTCTTT. This sequence encodes CASSYYRGLNTEAFF. V and J are TRBV18 and TRBJ1-1; TRBD1 aligns across 8 bases. This CDR3 has 15 amino acids. Germline V gene lookup returns CDR1 KGHSH and CDR2 LQKENI. With 5 bases clipped from V and 0 bases from J, the junction kept 5 bases outside the gene matches.

The rearrangement uses TRBV5-1 and TRBJ1-2, with 10 nucleotides matching TRBD1. After removal of 0 bases from V and 5 bases from J, the junction contained 4 bases not matched to a gene. From germline, CDR1 is SGHRS and CDR2 YFSETQ. CDR3 length: 15 residues. The CDR3 is CASSLGQGATYGYTF. The CDR3 DNA is TGCGCCAGCAGCTTGGGACAGGGGGCAACGTATGGCTACACCTTC.

The chain links TRBV3-1 (or the pseudogene TRBV3-2) to TRBJ1-1; D gene ambiguous. Trimming shortened V by 0 bases and J by 3 bases, and 8 bases separated the two germline ends. CDR1 and CDR2 from the germline V gene are LGHDT and YNNKEL (reference sequence). The CDR3 loop spans 14 amino acids. The CDR3 here is CASSQELTHTEAFF. In DNA form, the CDR3 reads TGTGCCAGCAGCCAAGAACTCACCCACACTGAAGCTTTCTTT.

The rearrangement joins TRBV2 to TRBJ2-3; 8 bases match TRBD2. Looked up from germline, CDR1 is SNHLY and CDR2 is FYNNEI. The J segment lost 4 bases and the V segment lost 7 bases, leaving 16 bases of the junction unmatched. The CDR3 length is 17 residues. The chain's CDR3 is CASTSLRRGGRADTQYF. Here the CDR3 DNA reads TGTGCCAGCACTTCGCTCCGTCGGGGGGGGCGCGCAGATACGCAGTATTTT. Full variable domain (remainder filled in from reference TRBV2 and TRBJ2-3): EPEVTQTPSHQVTQMGQEVILRCVPISNHLYFYWYRQILGQKVEFLVSFYNNEISEKSEIFDDQFSVERPDGSNFTLKIRSTKLEDSAMYFCASTSLRRGGRADTQYFGPGTRLTVL.

The V and J genes are TRBV2 and TRBJ1-2; D might be TRBD1 (6 bases). The CDR3 spans 13 residues. Germline V lookup: CDR1 SNHLY, CDR2 FYNNEI. With 2 bases removed from V and 4 bases from J, the gap between germline ends came to 8 bases. The CDR3 is CASSEQGTYGYTF. As DNA, the CDR3 is TGTGCCAGCAGTGAACAGGGGACCTATGGCTACACCTTC.

The chain uses TRBV29-1 and TRBJ1-1; unclear D gene. Germline-derived CDR1 and CDR2 are SQVTM and ANQGSEA. V lost 3 bases, J lost 4 bases, and 24 bases lay in between. The CDR3 totals 17 residues. The CDR3, as DNA: TGCAGCGTTGAGTTACCGCGGCGCACACCCTTGACCACTGAAGCTTTCTTT. It yields the protein CSVELPRRTPLTTEAFF.

The chain is built from TRBV14 and TRBJ1-3; no definite D call. The CDR3 contains 13 residues. The V end was cut by 10 bases, the J end by 4 bases, with 14 bases between. From germline, CDR1 is SGHDN and CDR2 FVKESK. CDR3 loop: CAISRNPGNTIYF. As DNA, the CDR3 is TGTGCCATCTCCAGGAATCCGGGAAACACCATATATTTT.

The chain uses TRBV7-8 and TRBJ1-5; D might be TRBD1 (5 bases). The germline V gene has CDR1 SGHVS and CDR2 FQNEAQ. This CDR3 contains 14 residues. V was pared by 2 bases and J by 5 bases, with 10 bases between. The CDR3 sequence is CASSLSGGDQPQHF. As DNA, the CDR3 is TGTGCCAGCAGCTTATCCGGAGGGGATCAGCCCCAGCATTTT. Full variable domain (remainder filled in from reference TRBV7-8 and TRBJ1-5): GAGVSQSPRYKVAKRGQDVALRCDPISGHVSLFWYQQALGQGPEFLTYFQNEAQLDKSGLPSDRFFAERPEGSVSTLKIQRTQQEDSAVYLCASSLSGGDQPQHFGDGTRLSIL.

V is TRBV5-6 and J is TRBJ1-1, with a possible D match to TRBD1 (5 bases). The CDR3 spans 15 residues. The germline CDR1 and CDR2 sequences are SGHDT and YYEEEE. The V end was cut by 2 bases, the J end by 0 bases, with 11 bases between. DNA of the CDR3: TGTGCCAGCAGCTTTCGGACACGATTGAACACTGAAGCTTTCTTT. Residues: CASSFRTRLNTEAFF.

The chain recombines TRBV7-9 with TRBJ2-7; D gene uncertain. The CDR3 runs to 11 residues. Trimming left V 11 bases short and J 5 bases short, with 13 bases between. Per germline, CDR1 SEHNR and CDR2 FQNEAQ (reference sequence). The CDR3 is CAAGSGDEQYV. The CDR3 DNA sequence: TGTGCCGCCGGGTCCGGAGACGAGCAGTACGTC.

V and J are TRBV5-4 and TRBJ2-3; TRBD2 is a possible D gene (7 bases). This CDR3 is built from 14 residues. Germline loops: CDR1 SGHNT, CDR2 YYREEE (reference sequence). The V end was cut by 2 bases, the J end by 6 bases, with 13 bases between. For the CDR3, the DNA is TGTGCCAGCAGCTTTGGGGGGGCTGGTGATACGCAGTATTTT. Its translation is CASSFGGAGDTQYF.

The chain combines TRBV12-5 with TRBJ2-4, with 7 bases aligning to TRBD1. J was trimmed by 6 bases and V by 6 bases; bases with no gene match: 11. The germline CDR1 and CDR2 sequences are LGHNT and FRNRAP. This CDR3 region has 15 residues. The CDR3 DNA is TGTGCTAGTGGAAGACGAGACAGGGAATCAAACATTCAGTACTTC. This gives the protein CASGRRDRESNIQYF.

V is TRBV2 and J is TRBJ1-5, with 8 bases that match TRBD1. This CDR3 is 16 amino acids long. Trimming cost V 1 base and J 2 bases; bases outside gene matches: 4. CDR1 and CDR2 from the germline V gene are SNHLY and FYNNEI. CDR3 residues: CASSEGQGAGNQPQHF. The CDR3 DNA follows: TGTGCCAGCAGTGAAGGGCAGGGGGCCGGCAATCAGCCCCAGCATTTT.

The gene calls are TRBV11-3 and TRBJ2-1; weak D call: TRBD2 (5 bases). The CDR3 is 13 amino acids. V shed 3 bases and J shed 4 bases, with 7 bases lying between them. Germline CDR1 and CDR2: SGHNT and YENEEA. CDR3 protein: CASSFSGYNEQFF. DNA for the CDR3: TGTGCCAGCAGCTTTTCGGGATACAATGAGCAGTTCTTC.

The rearrangement links TRBV4-2 to TRBJ2-1, with 10 bases that match TRBD2. This CDR3 region has 21 residues. The germline gives CDR1 LGHNA, CDR2 YNFKEQ. V lost 0 bases and J lost 0; bases outside the gene matches: 14. The CDR3 nucleotides read TGTGCCAGCAGCCAAGATCCCGTTTCTAGCGGGGGTATAAGCTCCTACAATGAGCAGTTCTTC. Translating gives CASSQDPVSSGGISSYNEQFF.

The chain combines TRBV19 with TRBJ1-2; D is unresolved. CDR1 is LNHDA, CDR2 SQIVND, per germline (reference sequence). V dropped 4 bases and J dropped 6 bases, with 12 bases sitting between them. The CDR3 loop spans 13 amino acids. The CDR3 protein is CASSRESTDGYTF. The CDR3 region has the DNA TGTGCCAGTAGTAGGGAGTCCACAGATGGCTACACCTTC. Looking up the rest from reference TRBV19 and TRBJ1-2 gives the full variable domain: DGGITQSPKYLFRKEGQNVTLSCEQNLNHDAMYWYRQDPGQGLRLIYYSQIVNDFQKGDIAEGYSVSREKKESFPLTVTSAQKNPTAFYLCASSRESTDGYTFGSGTRLTVV.

The CDR3: CASSLTLGGLNQPQHF. CDR3 sequence (DNA): TGTGCCAGCAGCTTAACCCTGGGCGGGCTCAATCAGCCCCAGCATTTT. The chain has TRBV5-6 and TRBJ1-5, with D hard to call. The CDR3 sequence is 16 residues long. CDR1 is SGHDT, CDR2 YYEEEE, per germline. Trimming left V 2 bases short and J 3 bases short, with 15 bases between.

The rearrangement links TRBV6-6 to TRBJ2-2; D gene ambiguous. The CDR3 runs 16 residues. CDR1 is MNHNY and CDR2 is SVGAGI in the germline V gene (reference sequence). The V and J ends lost 7 bases and 0 bases respectively, with 15 bases between them. The CDR3 sequence: CASTEDSLANTGELFF. In DNA form, the CDR3 reads TGTGCCAGCACCGAAGATTCATTAGCGAACACCGGGGAGCTGTTTTTT.

The chain carries TRBV12-5 and TRBJ1-3; weak D call: TRBD1 (5 bases). The CDR3 is made up of 13 amino acids. Germline V gene data show CDR1 as LGHNT and CDR2 as FRNRAP. The germline V and J ends were trimmed by 7 bases and 2 bases, with 9 bases remaining between them. The CDR3: CASVQGAGNTIYF. The CDR3 DNA follows: TGTGCTAGTGTTCAAGGGGCTGGAAACACCATATATTTT.

This chain links TRBV18 with TRBJ1-4; weak D call: TRBD1 (6 bases). The CDR3 length is 14 residues. The germline V gene encodes CDR1 KGHSH and CDR2 LQKENI. Deletions cut 3 bases from V and 8 bases from J, with 13 bases between. This chain's CDR3 is CASSPLGTSEKLFF. Written as DNA, the CDR3 is TGTGCCAGCTCACCTTTAGGGACAAGCGAAAAACTGTTTTTT. Full variable domain (rest looked up from reference TRBV18 and TRBJ1-4): NAGVMQNPRHLVRRRGQEARLRCSPMKGHSHVYWYRQLPEEGLKFMVYLQKENIIDESGMPKERFSAEFPKEGPSILRIQQVVRGDSAAYFCASSPLGTSEKLFFGSGTQLSVL.

V and J are TRBV7-9 and TRBJ1-1; TRBD1 might be the D (6 bases). This CDR3 region has 14 residues. Trimming took 3 bases from V and 1 from J, leaving 9 bases between them. CDR1 is SEHNR, CDR2 FQNEAQ, per germline (reference sequence). CDR3 sequence (DNA): TGTGCCAGCAGCTTCGGACAGCAGAACACTGAAGCTTTCTTT. The encoded protein is CASSFGQQNTEAFF.

The CDR3 loop reads CASSLSPQETQYF. CDR3 nucleotide sequence: TGTGCCAGCAGCTTATCCCCTCAAGAGACCCAGTACTTC. The chain recombines TRBV7-3 with TRBJ2-5; D is ambiguous. This CDR3 has 13 amino acids. CDR1 SGHTA and CDR2 FQGTGA come from the germline V gene. Trimming removed 2 bases from V and 2 bases from J, with 6 bases in between.

Only one count was recorded for this clone. The chain couples TRBV28 to TRBJ2-7; 7 bases line up with TRBD1. V lost 5 bases to trimming and J lost 4 bases; unmatched junction nucleotides: 8. This CDR3 spans 14 amino acids. Germline CDR1 is MDHEN and CDR2 is SYDVKM. CDR3 nucleotide sequence: TGTGCCAGCAGTAGACAGGGTAACACTTACGAGCAGTACTTC. Amino acids: CASSRQGNTYEQYF.